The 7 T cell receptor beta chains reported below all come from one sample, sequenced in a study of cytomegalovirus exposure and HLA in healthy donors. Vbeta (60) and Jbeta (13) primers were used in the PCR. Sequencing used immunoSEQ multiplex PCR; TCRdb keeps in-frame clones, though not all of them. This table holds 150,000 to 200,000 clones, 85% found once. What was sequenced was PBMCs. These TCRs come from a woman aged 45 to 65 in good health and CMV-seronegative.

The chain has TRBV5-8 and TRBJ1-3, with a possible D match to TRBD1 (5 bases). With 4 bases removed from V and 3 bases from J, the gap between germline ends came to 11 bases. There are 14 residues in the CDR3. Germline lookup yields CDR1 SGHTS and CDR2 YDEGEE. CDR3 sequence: CASSRGGNGNTIYF. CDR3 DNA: TGTGCCAGCAGCCGGGGGGGGAATGGAAACACCATATATTTT.

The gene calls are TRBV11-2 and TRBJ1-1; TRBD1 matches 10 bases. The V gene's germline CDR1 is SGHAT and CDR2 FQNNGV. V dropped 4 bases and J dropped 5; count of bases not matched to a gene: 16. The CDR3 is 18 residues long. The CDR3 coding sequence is TGTGCCAGCAGCTCGTCCGGGGACAGGGGAATTGGGAGTACTGAAGCTTTCTTT. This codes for CASSSSGDRGIGSTEAFF.

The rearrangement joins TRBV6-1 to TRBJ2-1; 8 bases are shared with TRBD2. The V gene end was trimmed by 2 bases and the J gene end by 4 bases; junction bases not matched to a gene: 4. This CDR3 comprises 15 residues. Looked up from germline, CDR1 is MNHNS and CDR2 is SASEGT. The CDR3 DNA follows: TGTGCCAGCAGTGAATCGGGAGGGCCATACAATGAGCAGTTCTTC. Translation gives CASSESGGPYNEQFF.

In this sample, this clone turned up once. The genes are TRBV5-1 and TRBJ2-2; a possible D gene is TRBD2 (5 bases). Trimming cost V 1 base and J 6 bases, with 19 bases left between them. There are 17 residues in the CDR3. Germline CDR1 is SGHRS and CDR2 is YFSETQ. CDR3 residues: CASSLKREPWESGELFF. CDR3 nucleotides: TGCGCCAGCAGCTTGAAGCGTGAACCTTGGGAGTCCGGGGAGCTGTTTTTT.

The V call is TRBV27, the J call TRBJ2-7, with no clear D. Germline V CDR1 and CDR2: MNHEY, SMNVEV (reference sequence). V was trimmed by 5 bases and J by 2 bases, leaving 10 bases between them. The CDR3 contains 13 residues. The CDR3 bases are TGTGCCAGCAGTCCACGACACGCCTACGAGCAGTACTTC. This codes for CASSPRHAYEQYF.

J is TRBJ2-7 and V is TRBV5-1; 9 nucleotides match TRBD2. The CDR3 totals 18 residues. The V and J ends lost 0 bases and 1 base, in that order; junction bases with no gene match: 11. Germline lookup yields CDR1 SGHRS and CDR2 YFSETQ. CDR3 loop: CASSLVPAGGKVSYEQYF. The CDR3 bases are TGCGCCAGCAGCTTGGTTCCAGCGGGAGGAAAAGTATCCTACGAGCAGTACTTC.

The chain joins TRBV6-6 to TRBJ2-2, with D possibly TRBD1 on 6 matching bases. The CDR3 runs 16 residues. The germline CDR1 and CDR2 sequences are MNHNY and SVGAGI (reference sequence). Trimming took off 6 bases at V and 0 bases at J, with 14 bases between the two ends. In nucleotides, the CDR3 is TGTGCCAGCAGCCTACCGGGGACAACGAACACCGGGGAGCTGTTTTTT. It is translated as CASSLPGTTNTGELFF.